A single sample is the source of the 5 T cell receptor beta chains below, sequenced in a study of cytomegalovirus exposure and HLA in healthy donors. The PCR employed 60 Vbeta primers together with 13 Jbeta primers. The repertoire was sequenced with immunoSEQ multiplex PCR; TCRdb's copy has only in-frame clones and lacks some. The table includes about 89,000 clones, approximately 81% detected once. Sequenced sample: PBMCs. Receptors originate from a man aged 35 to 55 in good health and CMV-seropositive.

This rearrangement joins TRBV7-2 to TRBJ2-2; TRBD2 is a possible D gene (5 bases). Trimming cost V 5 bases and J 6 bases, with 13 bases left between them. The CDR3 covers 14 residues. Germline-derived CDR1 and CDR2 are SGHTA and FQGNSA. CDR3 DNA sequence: TGTGCCAGCAGCCGGGCCCTCGGGGCCGGGGAGCTGTTTTTT. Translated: CASSRALGAGELFF.

CDR3 region: CASSGGTSGREETQYF. The DNA for the CDR3 is TGTGCCAGCAGCGGTGGGACTAGCGGGAGGGAAGAGACCCAGTACTTC. This rearrangement joins TRBV7-8 to TRBJ2-5; 16 bases line up with TRBD2. This CDR3 comprises 16 residues. Trimming cost V 5 bases and J 3 bases; bases outside gene matches: 3. In germline, CDR1 is SGHVS, CDR2 FQNEAQ.

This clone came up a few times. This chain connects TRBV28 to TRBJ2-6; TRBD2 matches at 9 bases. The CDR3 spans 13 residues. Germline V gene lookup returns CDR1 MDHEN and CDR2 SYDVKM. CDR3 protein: CASSGGGANVLTF. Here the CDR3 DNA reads TGTGCTAGTAGCGGGGGTGGGGCCAACGTCCTGACTTTC. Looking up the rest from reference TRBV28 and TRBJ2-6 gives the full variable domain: DVKVTQSSRYLVKRTGEKVFLECVQDMDHENMFWYRQDPGLGLRLIYFSYDVKMKEKGDIPEGYSVSREKKERFSLILESASTNQTSMYLCASSGGGANVLTFGAGSRLTVL.

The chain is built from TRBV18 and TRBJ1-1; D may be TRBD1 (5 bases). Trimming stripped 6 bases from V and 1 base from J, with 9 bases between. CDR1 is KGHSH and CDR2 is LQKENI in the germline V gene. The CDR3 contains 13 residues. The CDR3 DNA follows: TGTGCCAGCTCGGGACTGGCGAACACTGAAGCTTTCTTT. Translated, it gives CASSGLANTEAFF.

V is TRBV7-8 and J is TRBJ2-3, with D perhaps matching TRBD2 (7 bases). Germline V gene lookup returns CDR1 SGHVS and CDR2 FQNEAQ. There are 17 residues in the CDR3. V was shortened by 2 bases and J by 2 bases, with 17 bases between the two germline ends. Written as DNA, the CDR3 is TGTGCCAGCAGCTTATCCATTCGGGGGGCCAACACAGATACGCAGTATTTT. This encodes CASSLSIRGANTDTQYF.